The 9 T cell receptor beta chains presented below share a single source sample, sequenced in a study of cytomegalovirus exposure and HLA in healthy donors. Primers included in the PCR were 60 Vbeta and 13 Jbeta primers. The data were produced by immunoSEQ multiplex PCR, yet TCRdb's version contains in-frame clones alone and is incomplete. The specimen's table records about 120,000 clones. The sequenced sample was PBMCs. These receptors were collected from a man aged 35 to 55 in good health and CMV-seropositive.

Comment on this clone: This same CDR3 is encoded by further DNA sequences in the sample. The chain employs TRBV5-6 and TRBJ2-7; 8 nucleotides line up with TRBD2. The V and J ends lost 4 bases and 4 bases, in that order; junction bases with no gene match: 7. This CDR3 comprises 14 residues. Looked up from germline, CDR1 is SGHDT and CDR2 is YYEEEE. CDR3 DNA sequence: TGTGCCAGCAGCCTAGGACTAGCATCATACGAGCAGTACTTC. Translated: CASSLGLASYEQYF.

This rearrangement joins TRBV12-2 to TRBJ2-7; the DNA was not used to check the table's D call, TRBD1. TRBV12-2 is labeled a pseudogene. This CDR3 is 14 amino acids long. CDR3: CASRIGDRGYEQYF. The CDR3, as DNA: TGTGCAAGTCGCATAGGGGACAGGGGATACGAGCAGTACTTC.

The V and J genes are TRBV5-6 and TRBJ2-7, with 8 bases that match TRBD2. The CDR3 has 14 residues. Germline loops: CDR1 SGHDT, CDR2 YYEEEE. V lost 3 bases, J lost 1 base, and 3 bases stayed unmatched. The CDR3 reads CASSSGLASYEQYF. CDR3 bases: TGTGCCAGCAGCTCCGGACTAGCTTCCTACGAGCAGTACTTC. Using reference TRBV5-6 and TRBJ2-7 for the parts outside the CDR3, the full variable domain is DAGVTQSPTHLIKTRGQQVTLRCSPKSGHDTVSWYQQALGQGPQFIFQYYEEEERQRGNFPDRFSGHQFPNYSSELNVNALLLGDSALYLCASSSGLASYEQYFGPGTRLTVT.

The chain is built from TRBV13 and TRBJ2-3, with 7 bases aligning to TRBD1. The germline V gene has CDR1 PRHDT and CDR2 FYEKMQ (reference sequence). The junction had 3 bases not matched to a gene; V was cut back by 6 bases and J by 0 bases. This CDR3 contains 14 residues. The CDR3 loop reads CASRGTASTDTQYF. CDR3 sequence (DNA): TGTGCCAGCAGGGGGACAGCTAGCACAGATACGCAGTATTTT. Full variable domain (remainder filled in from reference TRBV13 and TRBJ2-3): AAGVIQSPRHLIKEKRETATLKCYPIPRHDTVYWYQQGPGQDPQFLISFYEKMQSDKGSIPDRFSAQQFSDYHSELNMSSLELGDSALYFCASRGTASTDTQYFGPGTRLTVL.

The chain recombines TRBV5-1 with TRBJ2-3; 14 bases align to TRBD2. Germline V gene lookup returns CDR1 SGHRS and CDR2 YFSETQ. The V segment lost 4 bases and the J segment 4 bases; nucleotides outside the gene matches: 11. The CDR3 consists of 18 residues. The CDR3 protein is CASSIGTSGSISADTQYF. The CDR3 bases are TGCGCCAGCAGCATCGGGACTAGCGGGAGTATTTCGGCAGATACGCAGTATTTT.

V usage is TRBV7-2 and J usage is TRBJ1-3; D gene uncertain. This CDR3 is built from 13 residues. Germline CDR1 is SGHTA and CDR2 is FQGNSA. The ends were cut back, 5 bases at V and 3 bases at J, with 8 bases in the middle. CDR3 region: CASSEEHGNTIYF. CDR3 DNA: TGTGCCAGCAGCGAAGAACATGGAAACACCATATATTTT.

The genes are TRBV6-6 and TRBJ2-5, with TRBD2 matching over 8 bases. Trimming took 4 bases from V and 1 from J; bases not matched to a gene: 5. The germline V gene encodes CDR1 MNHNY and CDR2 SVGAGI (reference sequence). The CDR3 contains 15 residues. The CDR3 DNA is TGTGCCAGCAGTTCCGGTCTAGCGGGCCAAGAGACCCAGTACTTC. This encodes CASSSGLAGQETQYF.

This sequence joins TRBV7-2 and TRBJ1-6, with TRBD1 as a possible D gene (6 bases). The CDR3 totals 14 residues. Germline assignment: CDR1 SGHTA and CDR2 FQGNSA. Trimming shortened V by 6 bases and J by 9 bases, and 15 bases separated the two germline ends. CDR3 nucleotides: TGTGCCAGCAGTTGGGACATAGCGATTTCACCCCTCCACTTT. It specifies CASSWDIAISPLHF.

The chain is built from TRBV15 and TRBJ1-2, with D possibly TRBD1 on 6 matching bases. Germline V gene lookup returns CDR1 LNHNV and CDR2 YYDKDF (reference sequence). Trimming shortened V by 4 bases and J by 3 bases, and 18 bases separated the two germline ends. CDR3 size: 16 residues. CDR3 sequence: CATSTEGRGRDYGYTF. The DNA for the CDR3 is TGTGCCACCAGCACCGAGGGCAGGGGAAGGGACTATGGCTACACCTTC.